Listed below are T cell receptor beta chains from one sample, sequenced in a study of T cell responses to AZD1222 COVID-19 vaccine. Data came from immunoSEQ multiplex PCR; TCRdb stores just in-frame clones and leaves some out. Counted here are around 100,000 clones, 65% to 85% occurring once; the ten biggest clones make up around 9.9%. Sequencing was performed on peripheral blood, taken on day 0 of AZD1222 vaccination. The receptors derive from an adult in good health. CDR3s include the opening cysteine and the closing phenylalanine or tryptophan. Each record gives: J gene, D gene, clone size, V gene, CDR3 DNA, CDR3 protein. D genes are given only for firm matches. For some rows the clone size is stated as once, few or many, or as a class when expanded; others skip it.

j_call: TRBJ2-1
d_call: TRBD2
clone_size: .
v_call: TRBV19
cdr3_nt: TGTGCCAGTAGTCTCGGACTAGCGGTAAGGGTAGATGAGCAGTTCTTC
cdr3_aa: CASSLGLAVRVDEQFF

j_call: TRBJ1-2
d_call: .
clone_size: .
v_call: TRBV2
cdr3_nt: TGTGCCAGCGGCAGGGACTTTGGCTACACCTTC
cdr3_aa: CASGRDFGYTF

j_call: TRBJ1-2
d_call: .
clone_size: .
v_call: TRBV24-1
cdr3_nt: TGTGCCACCAGTGATTTTCCTAACTATGGCTACACCTTC
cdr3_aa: CATSDFPNYGYTF

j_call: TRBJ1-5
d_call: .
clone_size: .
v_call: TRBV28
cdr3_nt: TGTGCCAGCAGCACCTACAGGGATAGCAATCAGCCCCAGCATTTT
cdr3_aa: CASSTYRDSNQPQHF

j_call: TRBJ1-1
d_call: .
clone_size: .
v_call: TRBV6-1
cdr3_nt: TGTGCCAGCAGTGAAGTATGGGGGCGGAACACTGAAGCTTTCTTT
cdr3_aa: CASSEVWGRNTEAFF

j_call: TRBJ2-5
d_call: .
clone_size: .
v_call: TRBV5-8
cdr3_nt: TGTGCCAGCAGCTTGAGAGGGTACCAAGAGACCCAGTACTTC
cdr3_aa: CASSLRGYQETQYF

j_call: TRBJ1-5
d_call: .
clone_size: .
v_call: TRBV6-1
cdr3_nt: TGTGCCAGCAGTGAAGGACGCCAGCCCCAGCATTTT
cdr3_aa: CASSEGRQPQHF

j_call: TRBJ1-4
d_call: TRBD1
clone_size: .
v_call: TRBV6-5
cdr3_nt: TGTGCCAGCTTACGGACAGGGGCAGGTGAAAAACTGTTTTTT
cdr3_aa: CASLRTGAGEKLFF

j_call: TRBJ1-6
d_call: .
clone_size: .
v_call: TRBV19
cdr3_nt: TGTGCCAGTAGTATATTGGGACACCTAAATAATTCACCCCTCCACTTT
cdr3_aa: CASSILGHLNNSPLHF

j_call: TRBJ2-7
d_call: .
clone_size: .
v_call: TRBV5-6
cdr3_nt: TGTGCCAGCAGCTTCGTTAGCGCGACCTACGAGCAGTACTTC
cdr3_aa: CASSFVSATYEQYF

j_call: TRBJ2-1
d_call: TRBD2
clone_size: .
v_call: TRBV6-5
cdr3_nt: TGTGCCAGCAGTAAGACTAGCGGGAGTGGCAATGAGCAGTTCTTC
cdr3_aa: CASSKTSGSGNEQFF

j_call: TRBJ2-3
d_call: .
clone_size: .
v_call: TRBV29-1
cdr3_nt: TGCAGCGCCGGGGGTCCCAGCACAGATACGCAGTATTTT
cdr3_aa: CSAGGPSTDTQYF

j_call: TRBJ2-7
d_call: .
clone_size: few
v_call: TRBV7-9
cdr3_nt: TGTGCCAGCAGCTTAGAGGGGGGTAGAACTAACTTC
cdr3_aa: CASSLEGGRTNF

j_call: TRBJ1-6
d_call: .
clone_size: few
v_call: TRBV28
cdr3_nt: TGTGCCAGCAGAGGGAATAATTCACCCCTCCACTTT
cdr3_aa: CASRGNNSPLHF

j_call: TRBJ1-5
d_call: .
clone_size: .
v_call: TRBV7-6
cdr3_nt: TGTGCCAGCAGCTTAGAGGACAGACCCAATCAGCCCCAGCATTTT
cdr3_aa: CASSLEDRPNQPQHF

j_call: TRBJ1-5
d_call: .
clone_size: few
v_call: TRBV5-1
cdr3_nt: TGCGCCAGCAGCCCAACCTCAGGAGGGGCGGGCCAGCCCCAGCATTTT
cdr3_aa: CASSPTSGGAGQPQHF

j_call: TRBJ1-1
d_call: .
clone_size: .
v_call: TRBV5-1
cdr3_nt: TGCGCCAGCAGCTTTATCGACGGGAACACTGAAGCTTTCTTT
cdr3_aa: CASSFIDGNTEAFF

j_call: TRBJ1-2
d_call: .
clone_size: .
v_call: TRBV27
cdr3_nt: TGTGCCAGCAGTTTATTTCCCACAGGACCCTATGGCTACACCTTC
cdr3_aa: CASSLFPTGPYGYTF

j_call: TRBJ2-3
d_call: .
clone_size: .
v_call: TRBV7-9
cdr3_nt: TGTGCCAGCAGCTTTCTTGAAAGGACAGATACGCAGTATTTT
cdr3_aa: CASSFLERTDTQYF

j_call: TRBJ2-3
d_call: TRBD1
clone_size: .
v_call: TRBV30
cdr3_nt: TGTGCCTGGAGGGGGACAGGGGCGCAGTATTTT
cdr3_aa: CAWRGTGAQYF

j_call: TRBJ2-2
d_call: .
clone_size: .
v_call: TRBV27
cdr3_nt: TGTGCCAGCAGTCCGCAGGGGAACACCGGGGAGCTGTTTTTT
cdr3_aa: CASSPQGNTGELFF

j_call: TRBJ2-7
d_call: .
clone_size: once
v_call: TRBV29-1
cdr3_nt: TGCAGCGCCCAAGGAGAGGGGAGCTCCTACGAGCAGTACTTC
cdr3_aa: CSAQGEGSSYEQYF

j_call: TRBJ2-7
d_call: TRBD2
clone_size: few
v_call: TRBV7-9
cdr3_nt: TGTGCCAGCAGCGCCTATGTACCCTATAAAGCGGGACCCGACTACGAGCAGTACTTC
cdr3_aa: CASSAYVPYKAGPDYEQYF

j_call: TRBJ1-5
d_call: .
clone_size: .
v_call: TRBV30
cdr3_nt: TGTGCCTGGAGTACACAGGGTGGTCAGCCCCAGCATTTT
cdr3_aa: CAWSTQGGQPQHF

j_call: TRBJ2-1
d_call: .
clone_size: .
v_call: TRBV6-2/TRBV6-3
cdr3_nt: TGTGCCAGCAGTCACCGTAGCGGAAATGAGCAGTTCTTC
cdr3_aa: CASSHRSGNEQFF

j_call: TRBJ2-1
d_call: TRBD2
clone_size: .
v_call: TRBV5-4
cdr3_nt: TGTGCCAGCAGCTTGTGGCTAGCGGGAGGGGCGAATGAGCAGTTCTTC
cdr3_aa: CASSLWLAGGANEQFF

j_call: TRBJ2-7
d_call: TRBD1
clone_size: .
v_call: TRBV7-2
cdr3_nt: TGTGCCAGCAGCCCTAACAGGGGCTCCTTCGAGCAGTACTTC
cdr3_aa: CASSPNRGSFEQYF

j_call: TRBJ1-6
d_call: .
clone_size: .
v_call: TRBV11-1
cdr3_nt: TGTGCCAGCAGCGCCGAGTGGGGAGCTAATTCACCCCTCCACTTT
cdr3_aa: CASSAEWGANSPLHF

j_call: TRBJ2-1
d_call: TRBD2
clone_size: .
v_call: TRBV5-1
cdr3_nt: TGCGCCAGCAGCTTGGGGCAGACTAGCGGGTTCGGCAATGAGCAGTTCTTC
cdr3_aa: CASSLGQTSGFGNEQFF

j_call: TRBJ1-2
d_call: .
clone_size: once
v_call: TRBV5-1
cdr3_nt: TGCGCCAGCAGCTTCCAGGGAGACTATGGCTACACCTTC
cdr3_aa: CASSFQGDYGYTF

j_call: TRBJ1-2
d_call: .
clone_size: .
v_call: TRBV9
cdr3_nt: TGTGCCAGCAGCGTATCCCGCGATGGCTACACCTTC
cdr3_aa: CASSVSRDGYTF

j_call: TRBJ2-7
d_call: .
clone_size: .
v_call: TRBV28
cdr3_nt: TGTGCCAGCACCCTGATGGTTGGTAACGAGCAGTACTTC
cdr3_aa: CASTLMVGNEQYF

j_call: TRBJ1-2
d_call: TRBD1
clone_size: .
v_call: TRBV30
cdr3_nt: TGTGCCTCTGGACAGGGGGGGTATGGCTACACCTTC
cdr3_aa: CASGQGGYGYTF

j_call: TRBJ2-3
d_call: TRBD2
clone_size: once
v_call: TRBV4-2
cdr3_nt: TGTGCCAGCAGCCAAGACACCAGCGGGAGGGCCGGAGATACGCAGTATTTT
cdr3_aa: CASSQDTSGRAGDTQYF

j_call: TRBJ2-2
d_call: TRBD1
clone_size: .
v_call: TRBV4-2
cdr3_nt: TGTGCCAGCAGCCAAGAGACAGGGTATGGCGGGGAGCTGTTTTTT
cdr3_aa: CASSQETGYGGELFF

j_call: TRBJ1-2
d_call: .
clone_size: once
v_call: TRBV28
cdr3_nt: TGTGCCAGCAGAAAGGGGGGCCACTATGGCTACACCTTC
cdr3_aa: CASRKGGHYGYTF

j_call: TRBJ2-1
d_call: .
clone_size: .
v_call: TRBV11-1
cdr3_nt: TGTGCCAGCAGCGGGAGTTATCACAATGAGCAGTTCTTC
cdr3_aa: CASSGSYHNEQFF